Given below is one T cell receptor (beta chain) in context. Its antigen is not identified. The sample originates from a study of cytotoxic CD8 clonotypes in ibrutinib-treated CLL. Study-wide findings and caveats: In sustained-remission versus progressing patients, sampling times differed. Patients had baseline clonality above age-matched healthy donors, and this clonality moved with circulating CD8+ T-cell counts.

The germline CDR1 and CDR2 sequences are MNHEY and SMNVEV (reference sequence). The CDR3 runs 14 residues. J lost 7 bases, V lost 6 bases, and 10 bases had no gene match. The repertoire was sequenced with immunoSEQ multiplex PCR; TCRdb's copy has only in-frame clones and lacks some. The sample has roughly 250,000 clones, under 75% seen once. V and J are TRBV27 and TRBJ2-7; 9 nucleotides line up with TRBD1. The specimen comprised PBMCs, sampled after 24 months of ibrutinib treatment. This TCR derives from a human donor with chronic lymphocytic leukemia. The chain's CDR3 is CASRAFGTGSEQYF. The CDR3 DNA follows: TGTGCCAGCAGAGCGTTTGGGACAGGGAGTGAGCAGTACTTC.